Listed here are 20 T cell receptor beta chains from one sample, sequenced in a study of identical twins. TCRdb redid the calling of the 5' RACE reads with MiXCR, one entry per CDR3 protein. The table lists some 630,000 distinct CDR3 sequences, 7.1% of them singletons. Another study also made use of these data, one on yellow fever vaccine responses in identical twins.

Sequencing input: PBMCs. These receptors were collected from a woman aged 18-29 years in good health.

This clonotype came up a few times. The chain uses TRBV12-3 or TRBV12-4 and TRBJ2-1; the match to TRBD2 covers 10 bases. This CDR3 is 15 amino acids long. V lost 2 bases and J lost 8; bases outside the gene matches: 6. The CDR3 loop reads CASSLFSGRIDEQFF. DNA of the CDR3: TGTGCCAGCAGTTTATTTAGCGGGAGGATTGATGAGCAGTTCTTC.

This clonotype was counted ten times or more. The chain combines TRBV12-3 or TRBV12-4 with TRBJ1-1; D unresolved. The length of the CDR3 is 13 residues. The germline V and J ends were trimmed by 5 bases and 1 base, with 8 bases remaining between them. CDR3 nucleotides: TGTGCCAGCAGTAAGGGCCAGAACACTGAAGCTTTCTTT. Protein product: CASSKGQNTEAFF.

Ten or more counts support this clonotype. The genes are TRBV5-1 and TRBJ1-6; 7 bases map to TRBD1. CDR1 and CDR2 (germline): SGHRS, YFSETQ. V trimming: 4 bases; J trimming: 8 bases; junction bases outside the gene matches: 9. The CDR3 contains 15 residues. The CDR3 reads CASSPTGQTHSPLHF. The CDR3 nucleotides are TGCGCCAGCAGCCCGACGGGACAGACCCATTCACCCCTCCACTTT.

Ten or more counts support this clonotype. The genes are TRBV4-2 and TRBJ2-3; possibly TRBD2 for D (5 bases). V shed 3 bases and J shed 0 bases, with 10 bases lying between them. This CDR3 is built from 15 residues. Germline lookup yields CDR1 LGHNA and CDR2 YNFKEQ. CDR3 amino acids: CASSQRTASTDTQYF. In DNA form, the CDR3 reads TGTGCCAGCAGCCAGAGGACTGCTAGCACAGATACGCAGTATTTT.

In this sample, this clonotype turned up a few times. The chain employs TRBV10-3 and TRBJ1-2; 7 nucleotides match TRBD1. Germline CDR1 and CDR2: ENHRY and SYGVKD. CDR3 length: 18 residues. V was pared by 0 bases and J by 4 bases, with 14 bases of the junction left unmatched. CDR3 nucleotide sequence: TGTGCCATCAGTGAGTCGAGTCCGACAGGGCGGATAGGCTATGGCTACACCTTC. Protein product: CAISESSPTGRIGYGYTF.

The V call is TRBV3-1, the J call TRBJ2-1, with D hard to call. Per germline, CDR1 LGHDT and CDR2 YNNKEL (reference sequence). CDR3 length: 15 residues. V was cut by 0 bases and J by 7 bases, with 13 bases left in between. The CDR3 sequence is CASSQDYQARNEQFF. CDR3 nucleotide sequence: TGTGCCAGCAGCCAAGATTATCAGGCACGGAATGAGCAGTTCTTC.

This clonotype occurred many times. The V call is TRBV28, the J call TRBJ2-5; 7 nucleotides match TRBD2. The CDR3 extends over 13 amino acids. The germline V gene encodes CDR1 MDHEN and CDR2 SYDVKM. The junction had 10 bases not matched to a gene; V was cut back by 10 bases and J by 5 bases. The CDR3 DNA reads as TGTGCCACCACGACTAGCTTTCGGGAGACCCAGTACTTC. Translating it yields CATTTSFRETQYF. The full variable domain, in which reference TRBV28 and TRBJ2-5 provide the parts outside the CDR3, is DVKVTQSSRYLVKRTGEKVFLECVQDMDHENMFWYRQDPGLGLRLIYFSYDVKMKEKGDIPEGYSVSREKKERFSLILESASTNQTSMYLCATTTSFRETQYFGPGTRLLVL.

In this sample, this clonotype turned up a few times. The chain carries TRBV27 and TRBJ2-1; 16 nucleotides match TRBD2. CDR3 length: 21 amino acids. CDR1 and CDR2 (germline): MNHEY, SMNVEV (reference sequence). The trim removed 2 bases at V and 4 bases at J, leaving 14 bases unmatched. The CDR3 loop is CASSLRNRGTSGGATYNEQFF. The DNA of the CDR3 is TGTGCCAGCAGTTTACGAAATAGGGGGACTAGCGGGGGGGCCACATACAATGAGCAGTTCTTC.

This rearrangement joins TRBV11-1 to TRBJ2-3; 11 positions match TRBD2. There are 18 residues in the CDR3. CDR1 and CDR2 from the germline V gene are SGHAT and FQDESV (reference sequence). V lost 7 bases and J lost 7; bases outside the gene matches: 19. This chain's CDR3 is CASTYYGLAGEEGNTQYF. The CDR3 nucleotides read TGTGCCAGCACCTATTACGGACTAGCGGGCGAGGAGGGAAATACGCAGTATTTT.

This clonotype was found a few times. The CDR3 DNA reads as TGTGCCAGCAGAACCGGGATCAATTCGTGGGAGACCCAGTACTTC. Translation: CASRTGINSWETQYF. The chain is built from TRBV6-1 and TRBJ2-5, with D perhaps matching TRBD2 (5 bases). The CDR3 length is 15 residues. The V and J ends lost 6 bases and 5 bases respectively, with 19 bases between them. Looked up from germline, CDR1 is MNHNS and CDR2 is SASEGT.

This clonotype has a count of ten or more. At one of its ends the junction is not consistent with the germline gene, which may arise from a read error. The chain employs TRBV5-1 and TRBJ2-5, with D possibly matching TRBD1 (6 bases). Germline V gives CDR1 SGHRS, CDR2 YFSETQ. The CDR3 covers 13 residues. This chain's CDR3 is CASSRDIQETQYF. As DNA, the CDR3 is TGTGCCAGCAGCAGGGACATCCAAGAGACCCAGTACTTC.

This clonotype was found many times. V usage is TRBV28 and J usage is TRBJ2-3; TRBD1 might be the D (6 bases). CDR1 and CDR2 from the germline V gene are MDHEN and SYDVKM. CDR3 length: 13 residues. The V and J ends lost 5 bases and 4 bases respectively, with 10 bases between them. The CDR3 region is CASSPTGSDTQYF. The CDR3, as DNA: TGTGCCAGCAGTCCTACAGGGTCAGATACGCAGTATTTT.

This clonotype was recorded at least ten times. The chain couples TRBV5-1 to TRBJ2-7; D ambiguous. This CDR3 spans 13 amino acids. Per the germline V gene, CDR1 is SGHRS and CDR2 is YFSETQ. With 1 base removed from V and 2 bases from J, the gap between germline ends came to 7 bases. The CDR3 coding sequence is TGCGCCAGCAGCTTGATCGGAACCTACGAGCAGTACTTC. Translated: CASSLIGTYEQYF.

The V and J genes are TRBV5-4 and TRBJ2-1; perhaps TRBD2 as D (5 bases). Trimming pared 4 bases from V and 0 bases from J, leaving 14 bases between. Germline V lookup: CDR1 SGHNT, CDR2 YYREEE (reference sequence). There are 16 residues in the CDR3. CDR3: CASSMGASLSYNEQFF. The CDR3 DNA reads as TGTGCCAGCAGCATGGGAGCCTCCCTCTCCTACAATGAGCAGTTCTTC.

The gene calls are TRBV10-2 and TRBJ2-3; 13 bases map to TRBD2. The CDR3 runs to 16 residues. V shed 5 bases and J 5 bases; nucleotides not matched to a gene: 7. CDR1 and CDR2 (germline): WSHSY, SAAADI. The CDR3 nucleotides are TGCGCCAGCAGTCCTGGACTAGCGGGAGATGAAGATACGCAGTATTTT. Its protein product is CASSPGLAGDEDTQYF.

This clonotype was seen a handful of times. This chain links TRBV6-5 with TRBJ2-7; the D call may be TRBD1 or TRBD2 (5 bases each). Trimming stripped 3 bases from V and 3 bases from J, with 12 bases between. This CDR3 comprises 14 residues. Germline CDR1 and CDR2: MNHEY and SVGAGI. Here the CDR3 reads CASSYRGTLYEQYF. CDR3 bases: TGTGCCAGCAGTTATCGTGGGACCCTCTACGAGCAGTACTTC.

This clonotype was seen a few times. This chain connects TRBV7-8 to TRBJ2-5; weak D call: TRBD2 (6 bases). The CDR3 spans 14 residues. Trimming stripped 5 bases from V and 5 bases from J, with 15 bases between. The V gene's germline CDR1 is SGHVS and CDR2 FQNEAQ. CDR3 residues: CASSKRDFGETQYF. The DNA for the CDR3 is TGTGCCAGCAGCAAACGGGACTTTGGGGAGACCCAGTACTTC. Full variable domain (rest looked up from reference TRBV7-8 and TRBJ2-5): GAGVSQSPRYKVAKRGQDVALRCDPISGHVSLFWYQQALGQGPEFLTYFQNEAQLDKSGLPSDRFFAERPEGSVSTLKIQRTQQEDSAVYLCASSKRDFGETQYFGPGTRLLVL.

This clonotype was observed many times. The chain joins TRBV6-1 to TRBJ2-3; 12 bases match TRBD2. Germline CDR1 reads MNHNS; CDR2 reads SASEGT. V gave up 5 bases and J gave up 5 bases; unmatched junction bases: 5. The CDR3 runs to 15 residues. In DNA form, the CDR3 reads TGTGCCAGCAGTAGACTAGCGGGAGATGGAGATACGCAGTATTTT. Amino acids: CASSRLAGDGDTQYF.

Only a few counts were recorded for this clonotype. The chain is built from TRBV9 and TRBJ2-1, with TRBD1 identical over 8 bases. CDR1 is SGDLS, CDR2 YYNGEE, per germline. The CDR3 has 15 residues. V gave up 2 bases and J gave up 4 bases; unmatched junction bases: 5. CDR3 in amino acids: CASSVRTGPYNEQFF. CDR3 in DNA: TGTGCCAGCAGCGTCCGGACAGGGCCTTACAATGAGCAGTTCTTC.

The CDR3, as DNA: TGTGCCTGCTGTTTAGCGCTGCAGTCGAGCGGGAGTACCGGGGAGCTGTTTTTT. It codes for CACCLALQSSGSTGELFF. The chain employs TRBV12-3 or TRBV12-4 and TRBJ2-2, with 8 bases lining up with TRBD2. The CDR3 runs to 18 residues. The V and J ends lost 11 bases and 5 bases, in that order; junction bases with no gene match: 22.